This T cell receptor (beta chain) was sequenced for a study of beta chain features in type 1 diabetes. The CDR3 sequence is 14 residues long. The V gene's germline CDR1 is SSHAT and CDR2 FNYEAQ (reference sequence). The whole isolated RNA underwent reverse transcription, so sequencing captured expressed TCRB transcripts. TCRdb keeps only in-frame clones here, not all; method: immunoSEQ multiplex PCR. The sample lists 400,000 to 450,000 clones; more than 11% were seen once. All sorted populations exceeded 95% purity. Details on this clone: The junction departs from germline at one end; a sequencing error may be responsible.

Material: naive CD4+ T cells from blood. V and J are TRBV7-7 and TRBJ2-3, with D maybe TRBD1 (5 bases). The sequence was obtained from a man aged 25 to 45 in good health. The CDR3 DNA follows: TGTGCTAGCAGCCCAGGGCAACGCACAGATACGCAGTATTTT. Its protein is CASSPGQRTDTQYF.